Each of the 21 T cell receptor beta chains below was sequenced from the same sample in a study of Graves' ophthalmopathy and Graves' hyperthyroidism. Beta-chain TCR CDR3 regions were amplified from RNA transcripts. An opening RT-PCR round employed HTBI primers and preceded a second-round multiplex PCR. Using its own MiXCR run on the multiplex PCR reads, TCRdb lists one record per CDR3 protein. This table holds more than 550,000 distinct CDR3 sequences, roughly two fifths found once. Sequenced input: peripheral blood. All receptors come from an adult man with Graves' ophthalmopathy.

This clonotype was observed a few times. The germline gene is not matched at one end of the junction; a read error may be the cause. This chain connects TRBV7-2 to TRBJ1-6; tentative D call: TRBD1 (5 bases). The germline V gene has CDR1 SGHTA and CDR2 FQGNSA. This CDR3 contains 14 residues. CDR3 DNA: TGTGCCAGCAGCTTCGGGGGGTATAATCCACCCCTCCACTTT. It yields the protein CASSFGGYNPPLHF.

The chain couples TRBV10-3 to TRBJ2-5; TRBD2 is a possible D gene (5 bases). The CDR3 runs to 14 residues. Germline V gives CDR1 ENHRY, CDR2 SYGVKD. V shed 3 bases and J shed 5 bases, with 13 bases lying between them. The CDR3 nucleotides read TGTGCCATCAGTGACGGAGGAACCTGGGAGACCCAGTACTTC. Translating gives CAISDGGTWETQYF.

The chain's CDR3 is CASRPLRRQTTNEKLFF. DNA for the CDR3: TGTGCCAGCAGACCACTACGACGACAGACAACTAATGAAAAACTGTTTTTT. V and J are TRBV7-9 and TRBJ1-4, with TRBD1 as a possible D gene (5 bases). Germline V CDR1 and CDR2: SEHNR, FQNEAQ (reference sequence). This CDR3 is 17 amino acids long. The germline V and J ends were trimmed by 6 bases and 0 bases, with 17 bases remaining between them.

There are many counts of this clonotype. The chain employs TRBV20-1 and TRBJ1-5, with D tentatively TRBD1 (5 bases). V was cut by 3 bases and J by 9 bases, with 12 bases left in between. The V gene's germline CDR1 is DFQATT and CDR2 SNEGSKA (reference sequence). The CDR3 is 12 residues long. CDR3 sequence: CSASGTGPPQHF. CDR3 nucleotides: TGCAGTGCTAGTGGTACAGGTCCGCCCCAGCATTTT.

This clonotype appeared many times. The chain couples TRBV7-2 to TRBJ2-2; perhaps D is TRBD1 or TRBD2 (5 bases each). Germline lookup yields CDR1 SGHTA and CDR2 FQGNSA. This CDR3 is 17 amino acids long. V shed 5 bases and J shed 0 bases, with 16 bases lying between them. CDR3 sequence: CASSNKPGPANTGELFF. The CDR3 bases are TGTGCCAGCAGCAACAAACCGGGACCTGCGAACACCGGGGAGCTGTTTTTT.

The J gene is TRBJ2-2, the V gene TRBV6-5; 7 positions match TRBD2. The CDR3 runs 14 residues. Germline values: CDR1 MNHEY, CDR2 SVGAGI. Trimming took 7 bases from V and 5 from J; bases not matched to a gene: 7. CDR3: CASTLRESTGELFF. For the CDR3, the DNA is TGTGCCAGCACTTTGCGGGAGAGTACCGGGGAGCTGTTTTTT.

This chain joins TRBV12-3 or TRBV12-4 and TRBJ2-5; 7 bases are a match to TRBD1. V shed 6 bases and J 0 bases; nucleotides not matched to a gene: 4. CDR3 length equals 14 residues. CDR3 sequence: CASRAQGHQETQYF. As DNA, the CDR3 is TGTGCCAGCAGAGCACAGGGGCACCAAGAGACCCAGTACTTC.

The V gene is TRBV2, the J gene TRBJ2-7; 11 nucleotides match TRBD1. CDR1 and CDR2 (germline): SNHLY, FYNNEI. The CDR3 totals 15 residues. V was pared by 8 bases and J by 4 bases, with 10 bases of the junction left unmatched. CDR3 sequence reads: CASVIPGQGVYEQYF. CDR3 DNA: TGTGCCAGCGTGATTCCGGGACAGGGGGTTTACGAGCAGTACTTC.

This clonotype showed up many times. The chain joins TRBV7-2 to TRBJ2-5; no reliable D call. The CDR3 contains 16 residues. The ends were cut back, 2 bases at V and 1 base at J, with 14 bases in the middle. From germline, CDR1 is SGHTA and CDR2 FQGNSA. CDR3 sequence reads: CASSLSPLNLQETQYF. The CDR3 DNA reads TGTGCCAGCAGCTTATCCCCCCTGAACCTCCAAGAGACCCAGTACTTC.

Remarks on this clonotype: One end of the junction varies from germline; a read error may be responsible. This rearrangement joins TRBV14 to TRBJ2-7; D unresolved. The CDR3 loop spans 11 amino acids. Germline assignment: CDR1 SGHDN and CDR2 FVKESK. Here the CDR3 reads CASSQNYEQHF. Here the CDR3 DNA reads TGTGCCAGCAGCCAAAACTACGAGCAGCACTTC.

This clonotype was detected only once. The chain combines TRBV9 with TRBJ2-5; D is possibly TRBD1 (8 bases). The V gene lost 3 bases and the J gene lost 5 bases, with 17 bases spanning the gap. The CDR3 has 15 amino acids. From germline, CDR1 is SGDLS and CDR2 YYNGEE. In nucleotides, the CDR3 is TGTGCCAGCAGCGAACAGGGGGGACTATCGGAGACCCAGTACTTC. It yields the protein CASSEQGGLSETQYF.

The V call is TRBV29-1, the J call TRBJ1-2; 7 bases align to TRBD1. J gave up 4 bases and V 1 base, and 3 bases lay outside the gene matches. This CDR3 is 13 amino acids long. The V gene's germline CDR1 is SQVTM and CDR2 ANQGSEA. The CDR3 DNA reads TGCAGCGTTGAAGGGGACAGCCCCTATGGCTACACCTTC. Encoded protein: CSVEGDSPYGYTF.

The V and J genes are TRBV18 and TRBJ1-1; D is undetermined. This CDR3 has 12 amino acids. Deletions cut 2 bases from V and 3 bases from J, with 4 bases between. Per germline, CDR1 KGHSH and CDR2 LQKENI. The CDR3, as DNA: TGTGCCAGCTCACCATCGGACACTGAAGCTTTCTTT. Translating it yields CASSPSDTEAFF.

The chain's CDR3 is CASSPGGSGGYTF. CDR3 coding DNA: TGTGCCAGCAGCCCAGGGGGTAGCGGCGGCTACACCTTC. The chain has TRBV7-9 and TRBJ1-2, with 7 bases matching TRBD1. From germline, CDR1 is SEHNR and CDR2 FQNEAQ (reference sequence). With 5 bases clipped from V and 8 bases from J, the junction kept 8 bases outside the gene matches. The CDR3 has 13 amino acids.

The chain joins TRBV20-1 to TRBJ1-1, with D possibly TRBD1 on 5 matching bases. Trimming took 6 bases from V and 5 from J, leaving 10 bases between them. The CDR3 totals 11 residues. Germline CDR1 DFQATT, CDR2 SNEGSKA (reference sequence). The CDR3 nucleotides read TGCAGTGCCGGGGGGGGGACTGAAGCTTTCTTT. Its protein product is CSAGGGTEAFF.

A note on this clonotype: An end of the junction does not agree with germline; a read error may underlie this. This chain joins TRBV2 and TRBJ2-6, with D perhaps given as TRBD1 or TRBD2 (5 bases each). CDR1 SNHLY and CDR2 FYNNEI come from the germline V gene. CDR3 length: 11 amino acids. The CDR3 region has the DNA TGTGCCAGCTATGGGGGCAACGTCCTGACTTTC. Protein sequence: CASYGGNVLTF. The full variable domain, its missing parts supplied by reference TRBV2 and TRBJ2-6, is EPEVTQTPSHQVTQMGQEVILRCVPISNHLYFYWYRQILGQKVEFLVSFYNNEISEKSEIFDDQFSVERPDGSNFTLKIRSTKLEDSAMYFCASYGGNVLTFGAGSRLTVL.

A single count supports this clonotype. The rearrangement links TRBV15 to TRBJ1-4; weak D call: TRBD1 (6 bases). The CDR3 is 14 amino acids. Trimming left V 4 bases short and J 11 bases short, with 17 bases between. Germline V gene lookup returns CDR1 LNHNV and CDR2 YYDKDF (reference sequence). The CDR3 region has the DNA TGTGCCACCAGCATGATGGGGGCCGAGGTGAAACTGTTTTTT. Protein: CATSMMGAEVKLFF.

This sequence joins TRBV24-1 and TRBJ1-1; 8 nucleotides agree with TRBD1. Germline values: CDR1 KGHDR, CDR2 SFDVKD. With 4 bases clipped from V and 6 bases from J, the junction kept 3 bases outside the gene matches. The CDR3 covers 13 residues. CDR3 bases: TGTGCCACCAGTGACCCAGGGGGCGCTGAAGCTTTCTTT. Protein sequence: CATSDPGGAEAFF.

There are a few counts of this clonotype. The chain has TRBV6-6 and TRBJ1-4; D gene ambiguous. V gave up 3 bases and J gave up 0 bases, with 11 bases separating them. The germline V gene has CDR1 MNHNY and CDR2 SVGAGI (reference sequence). The CDR3 sequence is 16 residues long. DNA of the CDR3: TGTGCCAGCAGTTATGCGACAACCGCAACTAATGAAAAACTGTTTTTT. As protein: CASSYATTATNEKLFF.

This clonotype was counted many times. The chain couples TRBV29-1 to TRBJ2-7; no clear D. V was clipped by 5 bases and J by 3 bases, with 14 bases between them. Germline V CDR1 and CDR2: SQVTM, ANQGSEA. The CDR3 runs 13 residues. In DNA form, the CDR3 reads TGCAGCGTTATCCCGGAAAATTTCTACGAGCAGTACTTC. It translates to CSVIPENFYEQYF.

This clonotype came up a few times. V gene TRBV20-1 combines with J gene TRBJ2-2; D is possibly TRBD1 (6 bases). Trimming shortened V by 3 bases and J by 0 bases, and 17 bases separated the two germline ends. CDR1 and CDR2 (germline): DFQATT, SNEGSKA (reference sequence). This CDR3 is built from 17 residues. The CDR3 region is CSASEPLTGSNTGELFF. CDR3 sequence (DNA): TGCAGTGCTAGTGAGCCCCTAACAGGGTCGAACACCGGGGAGCTGTTTTTT.